The rows below give T cell receptor beta chains drawn from one sample of a study of T cells in Graves' hyperthyroidism and ophthalmopathy. TCRdb re-derived calls from the multiplex PCR reads in MiXCR, one entry per CDR3 protein. The repertoire holds 350,000 to 500,000 distinct CDR3 sequences, approximately 14% seen once, with 5.3% in the top ten. The sample taken for sequencing was blood. The receptors come from a woman aged 18-29 years with Graves' hyperthyroidism. The CDR3 runs from the conserved cysteine through the conserved F or W. D genes are given only for firm matches. A row's size may be missing; if present it is once, few, many or a size class.

j_call | v_call | clone_size | d_call | cdr3_aa | cdr3_nt
TRBJ2-7 | TRBV12-3/TRBV12-4 | many | . | CASSSELIRSYEQYF | TGTGCCAGCAGCTCCGAGCTTATCCGCTCCTACGAGCAGTACTTC
TRBJ2-3 | TRBV28 | . | . | CASSLGGVFMDAQYF | TGTGCCAGCAGTTTAGGGGGTGTGTTTATGGATGCGCAGTATTTT
TRBJ1-2 | TRBV5-5 | many | . | CASSGQKYGYTF | TGTGCCAGCAGCGGACAGAAGTATGGCTACACCTTC
TRBJ2-3 | TRBV6-1 | few | . | CASSEVWGGGTDTQYF | TGTGCCAGCAGTGAAGTTTGGGGCGGAGGCACAGATACGCAGTATTTT
TRBJ2-7 | TRBV6-2/TRBV6-3 | many | . | CASSYGRTSYEQYF | TGTGCCAGCAGTTACGGTCGGACATCCTACGAGCAGTACTTC
TRBJ1-2 | TRBV28 | many | . | CASSLTGSHGYTF | TGTGCCAGCAGTTTAACAGGATCACATGGCTACACCTTC
TRBJ1-1 | TRBV5-1 | many | . | CASSLAAGNTEAFF | TGCGCCAGCAGCTTGGCCGCGGGGAACACTGAAGCTTTCTTT
TRBJ1-5 | TRBV30 | . | . | CAIILKHGAGVLGHQPQHF | TGTGCCATCATTTTAAAGCACGGGGCGGGGGTTCTTGGTCATCAGCCCCAGCATTTT
TRBJ1-2 | TRBV7-8 | many | . | CASSPAGVKNYGYTF | TGTGCCAGCAGCCCGGCAGGGGTCAAGAACTATGGCTACACCTTC
TRBJ2-7 | TRBV6-1 | few | TRBD1 | CASSELDRGPYEQYF | TGTGCCAGCAGTGAACTCGACAGGGGGCCATACGAGCAGTACTTC
TRBJ2-1 | TRBV11-2 | many | . | CASSFSWGTGNEQFF | TGTGCCAGCAGCTTTTCATGGGGGACGGGCAATGAGCAGTTCTTC
TRBJ2-4 | TRBV7-2 | few | . | CASSLVRLEGGNIQYF | TGTGCCAGCAGCTTAGTACGACTGGAGGGTGGGAACATTCAGTACTTC
TRBJ1-2 | TRBV30 | many | . | CAWSASHPGDRGGYTF | TGTGCCTGGAGTGCTTCCCATCCAGGGGATCGTGGTGGCTACACCTTC
TRBJ2-3 | TRBV28 | many | TRBD1 | CASSTGQGRDTQYF | TGTGCCAGCAGTACGGGACAGGGAAGAGATACGCAGTATTTT
TRBJ2-1 | TRBV3-1 | many | TRBD1 | CASSRDRGPYNEQFF | TGTGCCAGCAGCCGAGACAGGGGGCCCTACAATGAGCAGTTCTTC
TRBJ1-1 | TRBV6-5 | many | . | CASSYVSLAVGSNTEAFF | TGTGCCAGCAGTTACGTGTCCCTAGCCGTGGGATCGAACACTGAAGCTTTCTTT
TRBJ2-3 | TRBV27 | many | . | CASSPSTDTQYF | TGTGCCAGCAGCCCTAGCACAGATACGCAGTATTTT
TRBJ1-6 | TRBV2 | . | TRBD1 | CASRETGTLHF | TGTGCCAGCAGGGAGACAGGGACCCTCCACTTT
TRBJ1-5 | TRBV6-2/TRBV6-3 | many | . | CASSRDGVLPQPQHF | TGTGCCAGCAGTCGGGACGGTGTTCTGCCTCAGCCCCAGCATTTT
TRBJ2-1 | TRBV20-1 | many | . | CSARPGHLARGEQFF | TGCAGTGCTAGGCCGGGACATCTCGCGAGGGGTGAGCAGTTCTTC
TRBJ2-1 | TRBV5-1 | many | TRBD2 | CASSLNPSGSGDEQFF | TGCGCCAGCAGCTTGAATCCTAGCGGGAGTGGCGATGAGCAGTTCTTC
TRBJ2-1 | TRBV11-3 | many | . | CASSLGPDPRYEQFF | TGTGCCAGCAGCTTAGGCCCGGACCCACGATATGAGCAGTTCTTC
TRBJ2-2 | TRBV7-3 | many | TRBD1 | CASSSGQGNTGELFF | TGTGCCAGCAGCTCGGGACAGGGGAACACCGGGGAGCTGTTTTTT
TRBJ2-3 | TRBV6-5 | many | . | CASSYGWTSERGDTQYF | TGTGCCAGCAGTTACGGCTGGACAAGCGAACGGGGAGATACGCAGTATTTT
TRBJ2-5 | TRBV20-1 | . | TRBD2 | CSARGTSGLETQYF | TGCAGTGCTAGAGGGACTAGCGGACTAGAGACCCAGTACTTC
TRBJ2-5 | TRBV28 | many | TRBD2 | CASSLGTSGRARETQYF | TGTGCCAGCAGTTTAGGGACTAGCGGGAGGGCACGGGAGACCCAGTACTTC
TRBJ1-2 | TRBV7-3 | many | TRBD1 | CASSRDRGDGYTF | TGTGCCAGCAGCCGGGACAGGGGGGATGGCTACACCTTC
TRBJ1-5 | TRBV15 | many | . | CATSTRGGFNQPQHF | TGTGCCACCAGCACGAGAGGAGGGTTTAATCAGCCCCAGCATTTT
TRBJ1-5 | TRBV20-1 | many | . | CSATGQVVGQPQHF | TGCAGTGCGACTGGACAAGTCGTCGGGCAGCCCCAGCATTTT
TRBJ2-3 | TRBV7-8 | many | . | CASSYHLRGLDTQYF | TGTGCCAGCAGTTACCACCTAAGGGGGTTAGATACGCAGTATTTT
TRBJ2-7 | TRBV14 | . | TRBD1 | CASSQGTGGDEQYF | TGTGCCAGCAGCCAAGGGACAGGGGGCGACGAGCAGTACTTC
TRBJ2-5 | TRBV2 | many | . | CASSEGQQETQYF | TGTGCCAGCAGTGAAGGACAGCAAGAGACCCAGTACTTC
TRBJ2-7 | TRBV13 | few | . | CASSFGKDLYEQYF | TGTGCCAGCAGCTTTGGGAAGGACCTCTACGAGCAGTACTTC
TRBJ2-5 | TRBV18 | . | . | CASSLGLLYQETQYF | TGTGCCAGCTCACTTGGATTATTGTACCAAGAGACCCAGTACTTC